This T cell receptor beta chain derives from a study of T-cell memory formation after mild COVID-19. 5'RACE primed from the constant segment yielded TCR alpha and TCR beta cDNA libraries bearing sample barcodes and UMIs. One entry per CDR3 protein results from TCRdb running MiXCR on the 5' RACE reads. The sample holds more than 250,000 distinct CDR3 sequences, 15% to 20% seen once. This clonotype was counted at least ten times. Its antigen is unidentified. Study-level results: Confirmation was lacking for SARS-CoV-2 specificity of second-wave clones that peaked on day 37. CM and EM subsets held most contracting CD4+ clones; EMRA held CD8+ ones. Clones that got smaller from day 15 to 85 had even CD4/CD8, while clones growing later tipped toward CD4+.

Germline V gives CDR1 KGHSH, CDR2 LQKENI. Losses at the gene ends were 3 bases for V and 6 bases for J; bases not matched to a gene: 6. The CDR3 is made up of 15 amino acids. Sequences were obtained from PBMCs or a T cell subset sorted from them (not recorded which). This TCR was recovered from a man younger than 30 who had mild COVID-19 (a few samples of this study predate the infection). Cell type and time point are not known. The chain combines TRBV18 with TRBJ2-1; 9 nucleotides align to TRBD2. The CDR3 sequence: CASSPPGAGGNEQFF. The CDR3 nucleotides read TGTGCCAGCTCACCTCCTGGAGCGGGGGGCAATGAGCAGTTCTTC.